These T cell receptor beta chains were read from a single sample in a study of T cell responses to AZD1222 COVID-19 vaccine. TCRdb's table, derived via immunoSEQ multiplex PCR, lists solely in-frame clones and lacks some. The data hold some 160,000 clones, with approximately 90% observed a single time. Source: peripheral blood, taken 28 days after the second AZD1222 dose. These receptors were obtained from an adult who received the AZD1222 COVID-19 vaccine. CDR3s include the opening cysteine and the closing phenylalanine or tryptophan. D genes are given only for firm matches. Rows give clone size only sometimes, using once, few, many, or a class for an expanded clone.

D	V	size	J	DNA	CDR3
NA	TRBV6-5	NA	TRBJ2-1	TGTGCCAGCAGTTACTCCGGACAACTGTCCTACAATGAGCAGTTCTTC	CASSYSGQLSYNEQFF
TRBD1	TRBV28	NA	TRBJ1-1	TGTGCCAGCAGTTTATACGGGACAGGAGGGAGGTTAGCTTTCTTT	CASSLYGTGGRLAFF
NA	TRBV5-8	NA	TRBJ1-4	TGTGCCAGCAGCTTGGGGGTTCTTCTCAATGAAAAACTGTTTTTT	CASSLGVLLNEKLFF
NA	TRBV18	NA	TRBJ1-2	TGTGCCAGCTCAAGGACTAACTATGGCTACACCTTC	CASSRTNYGYTF
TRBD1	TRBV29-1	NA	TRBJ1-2	TGCAGCGTTCGGGACAGGTCCGAGGGCTACACCTTC	CSVRDRSEGYTF
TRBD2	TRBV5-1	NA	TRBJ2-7	TGCGCCAGCAGCGGGGGACTAGCGGGAGCTATCCACGAGCAGTACTTC	CASSGGLAGAIHEQYF
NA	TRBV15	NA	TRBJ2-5	TGTGCCACCAGCAGATGGGGCGGGACGGACCAAGAGACCCAGTACTTC	CATSRWGGTDQETQYF
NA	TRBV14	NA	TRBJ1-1	TGTGCCAGCAGCCAAGTCCAAATAGGTTTGGACACTGAAGCTTTCTTT	CASSQVQIGLDTEAFF
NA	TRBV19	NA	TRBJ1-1	TGTGCCAGTAGTGTCGTGGCCGGCGCTGAAGCTTTCTTT	CASSVVAGAEAFF
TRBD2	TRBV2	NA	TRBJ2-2	TGTGCCAGCACGGGGGGGGCTAACACCGGGGAGCTGTTTTTT	CASTGGANTGELFF
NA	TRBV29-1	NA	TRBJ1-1	TGCAGCGTTGACGGTGGGTGGGGTATGGTACCTGAAGCTTTCTTT	CSVDGGWGMVPEAFF
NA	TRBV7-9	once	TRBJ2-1	TGTGCCAGCAGCCCCGAGATAGTATTAGCTGGGGATGAGCAGTTCTTC	CASSPEIVLAGDEQFF
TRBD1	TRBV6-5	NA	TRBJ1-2	TGTGCCAGCAGTTACGACAGACAGGGGAAGTACACCTTC	CASSYDRQGKYTF
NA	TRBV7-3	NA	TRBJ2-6	TGTGCCAGCAGCTTAGGGTTTAGGTCCCGGGGCGTTTCTGGGGCCAACGTCCTGACTTTC	CASSLGFRSRGVSGANVLTF
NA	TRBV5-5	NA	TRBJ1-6	TGTGCCAGCAGCTTGGAAGGGGGACGATCACCCCTCCACTTT	CASSLEGGRSPLHF
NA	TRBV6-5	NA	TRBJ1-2	TGTGCCAGCTCCCCCCGGGATTATGGCTACACCTTC	CASSPRDYGYTF
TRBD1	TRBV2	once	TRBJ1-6	TGTGCCAGCATGGCAAGGGGACAGCGGAATTCACCCCTCCACTTT	CASMARGQRNSPLHF
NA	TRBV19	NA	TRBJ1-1	TGTGCCAGTAGTACCCCAGCAGCGCCGAACACTGAAGCTTTCTTT	CASSTPAAPNTEAFF
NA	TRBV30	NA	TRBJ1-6	TGTGCCTGGAGTGTACGAGGGGCAAATAACAATTCACCCCTCCACTTT	CAWSVRGANNNSPLHF
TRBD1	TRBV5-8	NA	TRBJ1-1	TGTGCCAGCAGCTTGTCCGACAGGGCGCGGATCTTT	CASSLSDRARIF
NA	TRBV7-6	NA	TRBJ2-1	TGTGCCAGCAGCTTACTTACGGAGAGCTCCTACAATGAGCAGTTCTTC	CASSLLTESSYNEQFF
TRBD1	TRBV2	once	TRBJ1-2	TGTGCCAGCAAGTCGCGGGACAGCGAACTTTCTAACTATGGCTACACCTTC	CASKSRDSELSNYGYTF
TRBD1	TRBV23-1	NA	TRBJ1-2	TGCGCCAGCAGTCACCTGGACAGGGGGCAGTCCTATGGCTACACCTTC	CASSHLDRGQSYGYTF
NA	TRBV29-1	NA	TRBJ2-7	TGCAGCGTTGCAGGGAACGAGCAGTACTTC	CSVAGNEQYF
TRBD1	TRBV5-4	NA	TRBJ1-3	TGTGCCAGCAGCGCGGACAGGGGGCCCGGAAACACCATATATTTT	CASSADRGPGNTIYF